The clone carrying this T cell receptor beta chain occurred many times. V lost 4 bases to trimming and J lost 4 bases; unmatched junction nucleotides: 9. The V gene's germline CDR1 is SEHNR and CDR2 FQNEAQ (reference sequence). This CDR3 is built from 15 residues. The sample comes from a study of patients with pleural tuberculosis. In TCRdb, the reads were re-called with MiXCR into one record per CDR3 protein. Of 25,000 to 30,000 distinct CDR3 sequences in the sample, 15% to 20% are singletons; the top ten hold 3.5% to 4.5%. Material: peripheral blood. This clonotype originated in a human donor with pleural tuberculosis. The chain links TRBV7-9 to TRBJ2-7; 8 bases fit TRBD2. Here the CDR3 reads CASSSGGAGRYEQYF. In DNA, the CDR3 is TGTGCCAGCAGCTCGGGGGGGGCCGGTCGGTACGAGCAGTACTTC.